Sequencing of this T cell receptor (beta chain) was carried out in a study of cytomegalovirus exposure and HLA in healthy donors. Turning to the study itself: Clustering assigned about 76% of the roughly 370 genotyped donors to the Caucasian-associated ancestry cluster. Study outcomes and limitations: The productive fraction for most TCR beta V segments was about 90% or about 30% in an earlier analysis.

This clone was counted once. What it binds is not known. The PCR was carried out with 60 Vbeta primers and 13 Jbeta primers. The protocol was immunoSEQ multiplex PCR, while the TCRdb copy is restricted to in-frame clones and leaves out a portion. The sample consists of 200,000 to 250,000 clones, around 81% of them appearing once. The TCR comes from a woman in her 50s in good health and CMV-seropositive. Sequencing was done on a sample of PBMCs.

The DNA of the CDR3 is TGTGCCATCACCCCAGGGGACAGCCGATGGAACACTGAAGCTTTCTTT. It translates to CAITPGDSRWNTEAFF. The genes are TRBV10-3 and TRBJ1-1; 7 positions match TRBD1. The CDR3 is 16 residues long. J was trimmed by 1 base and V by 7 bases; bases with no gene match: 12. Germline values: CDR1 ENHRY, CDR2 SYGVKD.